These 9 T cell receptor beta chains were sequenced from one sample in a study of OX40 agonist ivuxolimab in advanced cancers. Only in-frame clones appear in the TCRdb table, and some are missing; sequencing was by immunoSEQ multiplex PCR. Among roughly 80,000 clones, 80% to 90% were seen once, and the ten largest hold roughly 1.9%. Sequenced here: CD4+ or CD8+ T cells sorted from blood, sampled in a trial of the OX40 agonist ivuxolimab. Every receptor here comes from an adult with an advanced solid tumor such as melanoma, head and neck, liver or kidney cancer.

This rearrangement joins TRBV7-9 to TRBJ2-1, with D possibly TRBD2 on 5 matching bases. The CDR3 contains 16 residues. The ends were cut back, 1 base at V and 7 bases at J, with 17 bases in the middle. Per the germline V gene, CDR1 is SEHNR and CDR2 is FQNEAQ (reference sequence). CDR3 DNA: TGTGCCAGCAGCTTAGGTTCAGGAGGATTAAGGAATGAGCAGTTCTTC. Translation gives CASSLGSGGLRNEQFF. The full variable domain, in which reference TRBV7-9 and TRBJ2-1 provide the parts outside the CDR3, is DTGVSQNPRHKITKRGQNVTFRCDPISEHNRLYWYRQTLGQGPEFLTYFQNEAQLEKSRLLSDRFSAERPKGSFSTLEIQRTEQGDSAMYLCASSLGSGGLRNEQFFGPGTRLTVL.

The J gene is TRBJ2-7, the V gene TRBV29-1; the D gene is possibly TRBD2 (5 bases). Germline-derived CDR1 and CDR2 are SQVTM and ANQGSEA. The length of the CDR3 is 13 residues. V lost 6 bases and J 6 bases, leaving 18 bases between the germline ends. CDR3 protein: CSVATGVLSEQYF. CDR3 in DNA: TGCAGCGTGGCCACCGGGGTCCTCAGCGAGCAGTACTTC.

V usage is TRBV7-2 and J usage is TRBJ2-3; 9 nucleotides agree with TRBD1. The CDR3 is 14 amino acids. Germline V lookup: CDR1 SGHTA, CDR2 FQGNSA. Trimming at V came to 7 bases and at J to 3 bases, leaving 5 bases not matched to a gene. CDR3 loop: CASMNRGQTDTQYF. The CDR3 bases are TGTGCCAGCATGAACAGGGGGCAGACAGATACGCAGTATTTT.

The gene calls are TRBV5-4 and TRBJ2-5; 8 bases map to TRBD1. The closer fit of TRBJ2-7 to the DNA end suggests the J call may be wrong. The CDR3 covers 15 residues. Germline CDR1 SGHNT, CDR2 YYREEE (reference sequence). The chain's CDR3 is CASSPTADRVYEQYF. Here the CDR3 DNA reads TGTGCCAGCAGCCCGACCGCGGACAGGGTCTACGAGCAGTACTTC.

The V call is TRBV5-1, the J call TRBJ2-2; D perhaps matches TRBD2 (6 bases). Germline CDR1 reads SGHRS; CDR2 reads YFSETQ. CDR3 size: 14 residues. V was trimmed by 8 bases and J by 2 bases, leaving 13 bases between them. The CDR3 nucleotides read TGCGCCAGTTCCGGGACTCAAAACACCGGGGAGCTGTTTTTT. This encodes CASSGTQNTGELFF.

The rearrangement uses TRBV4-1 and TRBJ2-3; D might be TRBD1 (6 bases). Germline CDR1 is MGHRA and CDR2 is YSYEKL. The CDR3 covers 14 residues. Trimming took 2 bases from V and 1 from J, leaving 7 bases between them. The CDR3 DNA reads TGCGCCAGCAGCCAAAGGACAGGCACAGATACGCAGTATTTT. This sequence encodes CASSQRTGTDTQYF.

The V call is TRBV30, the J call TRBJ2-7, with a weak D call TRBD1 (5 bases). Germline CDR1 is GTSNPN and CDR2 is SVGIG (reference sequence). Deletions cut 0 bases from V and 1 base from J, with 7 bases between. The CDR3 has 13 residues. CDR3 coding DNA: TGTGCCTGGAGTGTGGACAAATCCTACGAGCAGTACTTC. Translation: CAWSVDKSYEQYF.

The V and J genes are TRBV10-3 and TRBJ1-4; 8 bases are a match to TRBD1. With 7 bases clipped from V and 8 bases from J, the junction kept 9 bases outside the gene matches. There are 14 residues in the CDR3. Germline V gene lookup returns CDR1 ENHRY and CDR2 SYGVKD. The CDR3 loop is CAIKSTGAREKLFF. The CDR3 region has the DNA TGTGCCATCAAATCGACAGGGGCAAGAGAAAAACTGTTTTTT.

The chain joins TRBV30 to TRBJ1-3; TRBD1 is a possible D gene (5 bases). Between the trimmed V and J ends, which lost 2 bases and 3 bases, there was a span of 14 bases. Germline CDR1 reads GTSNPN; CDR2 reads SVGIG (reference sequence). The length of the CDR3 is 15 residues. The CDR3 loop reads CAWSLGAAGGNTIYF. Here the CDR3 DNA reads TGTGCCTGGAGTCTAGGGGCGGCCGGTGGAAACACCATATATTTT.